This T cell receptor beta chain was obtained from a study of CD8 T cells in ankylosing spondylitis. Study-level points and caveats: Characteristic of ankylosing spondylitis blood, it appeared, was a TCR beta motif comprising about eight highly homologous variants. Earlier work had already found some motif variants in reactive arthritis synovial fluid and blood.

Each CDR3 protein is one row after TCRdb ran MiXCR on the 5' RACE reads. The table includes approximately 300,000 distinct CDR3 sequences, 6.5% to 10% detected once. The sample holds many counts of this clonotype. Its antigen remains unidentified. The length of the CDR3 is 18 residues. From germline, CDR1 is MGHRA and CDR2 YSYEKL. Trimming stripped 1 base from V and 1 base from J, with 19 bases between. The TCR originated in a male donor with ankylosing spondylitis. The sample taken for sequencing was blood, either unsorted or a sorted T cell fraction (not recorded which). The chain carries TRBV4-1 and TRBJ1-1; D is perhaps TRBD1 (5 bases). This chain's CDR3 is CASSQAYSRQTRNTEAFF. The CDR3 DNA reads as TGCGCCAGCAGCCAAGCGTATAGTCGACAGACTAGGAACACTGAAGCTTTCTTT.